Listed here are 2 T cell receptor beta chains from one sample, sequenced in a study of T cells in Graves' hyperthyroidism and ophthalmopathy. RNA transcripts served as the template for amplifying TCR beta CDR3 regions. First-round RT-PCR with HTBI primers amplified the TCR CDR3 region. TCRdb called the multiplex PCR reads again in MiXCR, with one record for every CDR3 protein. Of more than 600,000 distinct CDR3 sequences in the sample, 16% were seen once. Source material: blood. The receptors derive from a man between 18 and 35 years old with Graves' hyperthyroidism.

This clonotype was seen a handful of times. The chain combines TRBV7-9 with TRBJ2-5; the D gene could be TRBD1 or TRBD2 (5 bases each). V was cut by 5 bases and J by 1 base, with 20 bases left in between. Germline V gives CDR1 SEHNR, CDR2 FQNEAQ (reference sequence). The CDR3 spans 17 residues. DNA of the CDR3: TGTGCCAGCAGCCCGGGGACGGACACCGAATCCCAAGAGACCCAGTACTTC. As protein: CASSPGTDTESQETQYF.

This clonotype was recorded at least ten times. The DNA of the CDR3 is TGTGCCAGCAGTCCTATGGACAGCGGCTCCTACGAGCAGTACTTC. This gives the protein CASSPMDSGSYEQYF. V and J are TRBV27 and TRBJ2-7; D may be TRBD1 (6 bases). Germline V gene data show CDR1 as MNHEY and CDR2 as SMNVEV (reference sequence). V lost 5 bases and J 0 bases, leaving 14 bases between the germline ends. The CDR3 has 15 amino acids.